A selection of T cell receptor beta chains follows, all from one sample in a study of sequential checkpoint blockade in melanoma. Produced via immunoSEQ multiplex PCR; TCRdb's table is partial and in-frame only. The sample lists 4,000 or so clones, roughly a fifth occurring once. The material was tumor tissue (inferred from file names), obtained from a patient given nivolumab and ipilimumab in sequence. The receptors shown here come from a human donor with melanoma. The CDR3 runs from the conserved cysteine through the conserved F or W. The D gene is left open where the match is weak. For some rows the clone size is stated as once, few or many, or as a class when expanded; others skip it.

size: many; J: TRBJ2-3; V: TRBV11-3; D: .; DNA: TGTGCCAGCAGCTTAGGGACGGACACAGATACGCAGTATTTT; CDR3: CASSLGTDTDTQYF
size: .; J: TRBJ2-5; V: TRBV18; D: TRBD2; DNA: TGTGCCAGCTCACCAGGACTAGCGGGCCAAGAGACCCAGTACTTC; CDR3: CASSPGLAGQETQYF
size: .; J: TRBJ2-3; V: TRBV6-8; D: .; DNA: TGTGCCAGCAGGGGGGCGGGAGATACGCAGTATTTT; CDR3: CASRGAGDTQYF
size: many; J: TRBJ1-6; V: TRBV7-5; D: .; DNA: TGTGCCAGCAGCTTAGTGGCCGATAATTCACCCCTCCACTTT; CDR3: CASSLVADNSPLHF
size: medium-sized; J: TRBJ2-1; V: TRBV6-8; D: .; DNA: TGTGCCAGCAGTTACCCCGGGACTCTTCGGCAGTTCTTC; CDR3: CASSYPGTLRQFF
size: .; J: TRBJ2-6; V: TRBV11-3; D: .; DNA: TGTGCCAGCAGCTTAGGGTTGGTGAGGGCCAACGTCCTGACTTTC; CDR3: CASSLGLVRANVLTF
size: medium-sized; J: TRBJ1-1; V: TRBV11-3; D: .; DNA: TGTGCCAGCAGCCCTCAGGGATTCCGGAACACTGAAGCTTTCTTT; CDR3: CASSPQGFRNTEAFF
size: many; J: TRBJ2-5; V: TRBV12-2; D: .; DNA: TGTGCCCTCAGTATGGTAGCGGGGACCCAAGAGACCCAGTACTTC; CDR3: CALSMVAGTQETQYF
size: .; J: TRBJ2-2; V: TRBV6-8; D: .; DNA: TGTGCCAGCGGGCCTAGGGAATACGGGGAGCTGTTTTTT; CDR3: CASGPREYGELFF
size: .; J: TRBJ1-2; V: TRBV4-1; D: TRBD1; DNA: TGCGCCAGCAGCCAATCCCTCCAGGGGGACCTGTCTAATGGCTACACCTTC; CDR3: CASSQSLQGDLSNGYTF
size: .; J: TRBJ2-3; V: TRBV6-8; D: .; DNA: TGTGCCAGCCGTACGGACTCCACAGATACGCAGTATTTT; CDR3: CASRTDSTDTQYF
size: medium-sized; J: TRBJ1-1; V: TRBV11-3; D: .; DNA: TGTGCCAGCAGCTTCATGGGGGTCAGGGCTGAAGCTTTCTTT; CDR3: CASSFMGVRAEAFF
size: .; J: TRBJ2-5; V: TRBV18; D: TRBD2; DNA: TGTGCCAGCTCACCCGTGGGGGGGCAAGAGACCCAGTACTTC; CDR3: CASSPVGGQETQYF
size: .; J: TRBJ1-5; V: TRBV18; D: .; DNA: TGTGCCAGCTCACCAGGGATCAGCAATCAGCCCCAGCATTTT; CDR3: CASSPGISNQPQHF
size: medium-sized; J: TRBJ2-1; V: TRBV11-3; D: TRBD1; DNA: TGTGCCAGCAGCTTCGACAGGGCTGCAAACAATGAGCAGTTCTTC; CDR3: CASSFDRAANNEQFF
size: .; J: TRBJ2-5; V: TRBV9; D: TRBD2; DNA: TGTGCCAGCAGCACCCCGGGGGGCCAAGAGACCCAGTACTTC; CDR3: CASSTPGGQETQYF
size: .; J: TRBJ1-1; V: TRBV5-1; D: .; DNA: TGCGCCAGCAGCTTTATCCCCAACTCAGACCCGAGGGGAGCTTTCTTT; CDR3: CASSFIPNSDPRGAFF
size: many; J: TRBJ1-1; V: TRBV11-3; D: .; DNA: TGTGCCAGCAGCCAAGGCAGACAGGCTTCGAACACTGAAGCTTTCTTT; CDR3: CASSQGRQASNTEAFF
size: medium-sized; J: TRBJ1-1; V: TRBV28; D: .; DNA: TGTGCCAGCAGTTTGTCTCACAGGGATGCTTTCTTT; CDR3: CASSLSHRDAFF
size: many; J: TRBJ2-1; V: TRBV11-3; D: TRBD2; DNA: TGTGCCAGCAGCCAACGTGGACTAGCGGGAAGCAATGAGCAGTTCTTC; CDR3: CASSQRGLAGSNEQFF
size: many; J: TRBJ2-7; V: TRBV11-3; D: TRBD1; DNA: TGTGCCAGCAGCTCGTACAGGGGGCAGTACGAGCAGTACTTC; CDR3: CASSSYRGQYEQYF
size: .; J: TRBJ1-6; V: TRBV6-8; D: .; DNA: TGTGCCAGCAGTTACTCCCCCCCCCTCTTTGGGCGTTCACCCCTCCACTTT; CDR3: CASSYSPPLFGRSPLHF
size: large; J: TRBJ2-2; V: TRBV11-3; D: .; DNA: TGTGCCAGCAGCTTGGTCGGGGTTCGCACCGGGGAGCTGTTTTTT; CDR3: CASSLVGVRTGELFF
size: .; J: TRBJ1-2; V: TRBV29-1; D: .; DNA: TGCAGTACCGCAAATGGACCTTATGGCTACACCTTC; CDR3: CSTANGPYGYTF
size: many; J: TRBJ1-2; V: TRBV7-6; D: TRBD1; DNA: TGTGCCAGCATCCCCGGAGACAGGGACTATGGCTACACCTTC; CDR3: CASIPGDRDYGYTF
size: .; J: TRBJ1-2; V: TRBV29-1; D: .; DNA: TGCAGCACTTCACCCGGGGGCTCCGACTATGGCTACACCTTC; CDR3: CSTSPGGSDYGYTF
size: .; J: TRBJ2-1; V: TRBV7-2; D: .; DNA: TGTGCCAGCAGCTTCCTCGGGTGGAATGAGCAGTTCTTC; CDR3: CASSFLGWNEQFF
size: .; J: TRBJ2-7; V: TRBV19; D: TRBD1; DNA: TGTGCCAGTAGTATCTCCAGGGGGAACGAGCAGTACTTC; CDR3: CASSISRGNEQYF
size: many; J: TRBJ2-2; V: TRBV11-3; D: .; DNA: TGTGCCAGCAGCTTACAAGGGGCAGGCACCGGGGAGCTGTTTTTT; CDR3: CASSLQGAGTGELFF
size: .; J: TRBJ2-5; V: TRBV29-1; D: TRBD2; DNA: TGCAGCGTTGTAGGGACTAGTTTCGGCGAGACCCAGTACTTC; CDR3: CSVVGTSFGETQYF
size: few; J: TRBJ1-6; V: TRBV6-8; D: TRBD1; DNA: TGTGCCACCAAAGCGGGGACAGAAGCTTCACCCCTCCACTTT; CDR3: CATKAGTEASPLHF
size: few; J: TRBJ2-2; V: TRBV5-1; D: .; DNA: TGCGCCAGCAGCTTTGATCGGGGAACCGGGGAGCTGTTTTTT; CDR3: CASSFDRGTGELFF
size: large; J: TRBJ2-1; V: TRBV28; D: TRBD1; DNA: TGTGCCAGCACCCGACAGGGCGGTGAGCAGTTCTTC; CDR3: CASTRQGGEQFF
size: .; J: TRBJ2-3; V: TRBV6-8; D: .; DNA: TGTGCCAGCAGTGATCGGGGCCAGACAGATACGCAGTATTTT; CDR3: CASSDRGQTDTQYF
size: few; J: TRBJ1-1; V: TRBV6-8; D: .; DNA: TGTGCCAGCAGTCATATTCTACAGTTAATGAACACTGAAGCTTTCTTT; CDR3: CASSHILQLMNTEAFF
size: .; J: TRBJ2-5; V: TRBV5-1; D: TRBD1; DNA: TGCGCCAGCAGCTTGACAGGGGTATGGGAGACCCAGTACTTC; CDR3: CASSLTGVWETQYF
size: once; J: TRBJ2-5; V: TRBV18; D: .; DNA: TGTGCCAGCTCAAGACAGCAAGAGACCCAGTACTTC; CDR3: CASSRQQETQYF
size: few; J: TRBJ2-3; V: TRBV5-1; D: .; DNA: TGCGCCAGCAGCCCCCCCCTTGGGGAAGCAGATACGCAGTATTTT; CDR3: CASSPPLGEADTQYF
size: few; J: TRBJ1-1; V: TRBV28; D: .; DNA: TGTGCCAGCATGCCAGGGAGCGGGAACACTGAAGCTTTCTTT; CDR3: CASMPGSGNTEAFF